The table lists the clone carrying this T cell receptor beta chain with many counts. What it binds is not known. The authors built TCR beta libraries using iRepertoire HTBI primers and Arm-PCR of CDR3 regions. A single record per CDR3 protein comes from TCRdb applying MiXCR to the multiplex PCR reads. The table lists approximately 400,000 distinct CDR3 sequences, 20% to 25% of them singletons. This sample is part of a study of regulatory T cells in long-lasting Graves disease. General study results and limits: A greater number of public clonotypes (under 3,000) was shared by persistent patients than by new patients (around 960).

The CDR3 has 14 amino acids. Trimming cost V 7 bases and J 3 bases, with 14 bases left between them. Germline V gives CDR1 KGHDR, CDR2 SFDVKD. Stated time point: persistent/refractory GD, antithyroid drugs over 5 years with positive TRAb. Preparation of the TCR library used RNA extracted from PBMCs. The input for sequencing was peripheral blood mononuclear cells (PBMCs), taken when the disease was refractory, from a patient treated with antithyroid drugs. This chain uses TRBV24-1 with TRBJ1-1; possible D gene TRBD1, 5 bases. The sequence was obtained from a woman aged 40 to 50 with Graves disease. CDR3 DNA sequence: TGTGCCACCAGAAAGGGCCCGGGGGACACTGAAGCTTTCTTT. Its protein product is CATRKGPGDTEAFF.